Included here is one T cell receptor (beta chain) sequence, with context. The sample belongs to a study of blood T cell repertoires in COVID-19. Study at large: The analysed material was cDNA or gDNA that came from T cells, B-cell-depleted T cells, or PBMCs.

Authors' analysis steps: Nucleated cell number was recorded as an estimate derived from reference gene primer amplification. This table comes from immunoSEQ multiplex PCR, and its TCRdb copy is limited to in-frame clones, with some not included. The V and J calls and clone size are taken from that table; D and trimming were inferred from the DNA. The table has around 160,000 clones, 70% to 90% seen once. Trimming cost V 0 bases and J 5 bases, with 13 bases left between them. In germline, CDR1 is MGHRA, CDR2 YSYEKL. The CDR3 runs to 16 residues. This receptor was identified in a woman in her sixties or seventies with COVID-19, enrolled during active disease. The source material was peripheral blood. The chain has TRBV4-1 and TRBJ2-2; perhaps TRBD2 as D (6 bases). In DNA, the CDR3 is TGCGCCAGCAGCCAAGATTATGGGGGGTGGACCGGGGAGCTGTTTTTT. This sequence encodes CASSQDYGGWTGELFF.